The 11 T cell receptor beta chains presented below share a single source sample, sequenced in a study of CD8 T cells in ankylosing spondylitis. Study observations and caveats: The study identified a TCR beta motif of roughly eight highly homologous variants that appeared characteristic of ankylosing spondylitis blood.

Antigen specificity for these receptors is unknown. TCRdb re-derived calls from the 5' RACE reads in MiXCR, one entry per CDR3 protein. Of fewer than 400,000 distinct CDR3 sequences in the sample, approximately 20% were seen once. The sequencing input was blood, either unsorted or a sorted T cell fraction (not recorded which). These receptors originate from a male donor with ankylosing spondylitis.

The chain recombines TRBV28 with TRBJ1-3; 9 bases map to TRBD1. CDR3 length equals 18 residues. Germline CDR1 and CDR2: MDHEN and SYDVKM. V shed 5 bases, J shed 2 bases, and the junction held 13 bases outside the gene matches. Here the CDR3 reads CASSPDRGFGLAGNTIYF. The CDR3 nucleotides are TGTGCCAGCAGTCCGGACAGGGGATTTGGGCTAGCTGGAAACACCATATATTTT. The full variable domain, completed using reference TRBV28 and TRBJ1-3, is DVKVTQSSRYLVKRTGEKVFLECVQDMDHENMFWYRQDPGLGLRLIYFSYDVKMKEKGDIPEGYSVSREKKERFSLILESASTNQTSMYLCASSPDRGFGLAGNTIYFGEGSWLTVV.

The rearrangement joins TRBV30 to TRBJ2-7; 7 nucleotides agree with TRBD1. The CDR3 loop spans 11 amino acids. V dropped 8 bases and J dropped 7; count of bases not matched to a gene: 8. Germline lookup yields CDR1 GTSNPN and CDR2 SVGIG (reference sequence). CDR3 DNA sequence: TGTGCCGGGGGCAGGGGGAGAGAGCAGTACTTC. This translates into CAGGRGREQYF. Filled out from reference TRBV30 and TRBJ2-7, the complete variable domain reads SQTIHQWPATLVQPVGSPLSLECTVEGTSNPNLYWYRQAAGRGLQLLFYSVGIGQISSEVPQNLSASRPQDRQFILSSKKLLLSDSGFYLCAGGRGREQYFGPGTRLTVT.

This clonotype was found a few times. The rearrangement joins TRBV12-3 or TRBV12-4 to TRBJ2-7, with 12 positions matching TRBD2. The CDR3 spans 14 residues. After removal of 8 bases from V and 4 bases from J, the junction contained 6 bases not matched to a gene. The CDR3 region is CASGSTSGSYEQYF. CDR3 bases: TGTGCCAGCGGTTCGACTAGCGGGAGTTACGAGCAGTACTTC.

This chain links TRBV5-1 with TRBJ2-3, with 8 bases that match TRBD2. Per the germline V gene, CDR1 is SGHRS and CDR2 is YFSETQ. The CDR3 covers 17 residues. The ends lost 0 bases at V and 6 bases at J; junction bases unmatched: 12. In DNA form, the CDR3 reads TGCGCCAGCAGCTTGGAATTCGGGACTAGTGGTTGGGATACGCAGTATTTT. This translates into CASSLEFGTSGWDTQYF. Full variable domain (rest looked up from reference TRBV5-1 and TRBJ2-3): KAGVTQTPRYLIKTRGQQVTLSCSPISGHRSVSWYQQTPGQGLQFLFEYFSETQRNKGNFPGRFSGRQFSNSRSEMNVSTLELGDSALYLCASSLEFGTSGWDTQYFGPGTRLTVL.

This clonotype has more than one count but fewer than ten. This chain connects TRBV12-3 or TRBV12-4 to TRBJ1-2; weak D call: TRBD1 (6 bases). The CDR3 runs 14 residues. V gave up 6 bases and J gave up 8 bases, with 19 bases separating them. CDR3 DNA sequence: TGTGCCAGCAGAGGTTCTGGGGGCCTCGAGGGCTACACCTTC. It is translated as CASRGSGGLEGYTF.

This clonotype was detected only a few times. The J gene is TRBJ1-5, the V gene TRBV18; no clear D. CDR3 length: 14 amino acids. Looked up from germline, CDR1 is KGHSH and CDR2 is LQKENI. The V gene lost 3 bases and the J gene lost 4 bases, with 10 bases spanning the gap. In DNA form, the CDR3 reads TGTGCCAGCTCACCGGGGTTGAAAAATCAGCCCCAGCATTTT. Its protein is CASSPGLKNQPQHF.

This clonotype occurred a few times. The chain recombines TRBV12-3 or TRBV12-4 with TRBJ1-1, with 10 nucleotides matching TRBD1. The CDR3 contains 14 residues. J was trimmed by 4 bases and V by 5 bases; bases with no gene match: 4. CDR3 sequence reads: CASSRQGASTEAFF. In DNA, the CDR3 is TGTGCCAGCAGTAGACAGGGGGCTAGCACTGAAGCTTTCTTT.

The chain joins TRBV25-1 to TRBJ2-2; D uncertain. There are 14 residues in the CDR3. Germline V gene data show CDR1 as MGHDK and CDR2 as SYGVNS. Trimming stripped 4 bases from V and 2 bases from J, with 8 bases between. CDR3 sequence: CASSVAHNTGELFF. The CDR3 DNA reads TGTGCCAGCAGTGTGGCCCACAACACCGGGGAGCTGTTTTTT.

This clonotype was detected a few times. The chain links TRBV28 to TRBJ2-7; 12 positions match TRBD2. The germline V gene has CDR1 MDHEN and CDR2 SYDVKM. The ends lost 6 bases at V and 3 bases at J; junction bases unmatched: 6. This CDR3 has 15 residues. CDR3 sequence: CASSHRTSGNYEQYF. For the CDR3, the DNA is TGTGCCAGCAGCCATAGGACTAGCGGGAACTACGAGCAGTACTTC.

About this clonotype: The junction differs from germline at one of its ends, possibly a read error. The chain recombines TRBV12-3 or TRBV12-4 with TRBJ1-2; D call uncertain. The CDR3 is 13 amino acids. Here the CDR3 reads CASSIAENYGYTF. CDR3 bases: TGTGCCAGCAGTATAGCGGAGAACTATGGCTACACCTTC.

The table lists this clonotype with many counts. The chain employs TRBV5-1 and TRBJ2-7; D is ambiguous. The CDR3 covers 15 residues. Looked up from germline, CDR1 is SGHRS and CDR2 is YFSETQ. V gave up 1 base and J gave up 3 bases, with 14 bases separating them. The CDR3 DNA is TGCGCCAGCAGCTTGATCGCCGGTAGCAACTACGAGCAGTACTTC. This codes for CASSLIAGSNYEQYF.